This TCR beta chain was recorded in a study of control samples from healthy donors and cancer patients. Trimming took 5 bases from V and 8 from J, leaving 11 bases between them. The length of the CDR3 is 13 residues. Germline loops: CDR1 SGHDT, CDR2 YYEEEE. Produced via immunoSEQ multiplex PCR; TCRdb's table is partial and in-frame only. The sample holds roughly 100,000 clones, roughly 92% seen once. The genes are TRBV5-6 and TRBJ1-6, with D hard to call. The source material was blood. The source of this sequence is a human donor in good health. The donor label of this sample is uncertain. The CDR3 loop is CASRGASDSPLHF. CDR3 nucleotide sequence: TGTGCCAGCAGGGGCGCCAGCGATTCACCCCTCCACTTT.